The clone carrying this T cell receptor beta chain was recorded only once. The CDR3 runs to 15 residues. Trimming took 3 bases from V and 0 from J, leaving 13 bases between them. Germline CDR1 is SGDLS and CDR2 is YYNGEE. The record originates from a study of T cell responses to AZD1222 COVID-19 vaccine. Repertoires were generated with immunoSEQ multiplex PCR, while TCRdb's copy carries only in-frame clones and drops some. The repertoire consists of 180,000 or so clones, with 91% occurring once and the leading ten covering under 2%. The V call is TRBV9, the J call TRBJ2-7, with a weak D call TRBD2 (5 bases). The sequencing used peripheral blood, collected 28 days after the second AZD1222 dose. The TCR originated in an adult who received the AZD1222 COVID-19 vaccine. The CDR3 region has the DNA TGTGCCAGCAGCGAGGGATGGACTCTCTCCTACGAGCAGTACTTC. It encodes CASSEGWTLSYEQYF.